The clone carrying this TCR beta chain was recorded a few times. Its antigen is as yet unknown. Prepared libraries of TCR beta cDNA carried unique molecular identifiers. TCRdb re-called the PCR reads through MiXCR, storing one row per CDR3 protein. The sample has roughly 730,000 distinct CDR3 sequences; just under 30% are singletons. The sample belongs to a study of post-analysis software for immune sequencing data. Study observations and caveats: Roughly 5 TRBV segments (TRBV5-6, TRBV5-1 and TRBV20-1 among them) occurred more frequently in patients than in controls.

Trimming took 4 bases from V and 0 from J, leaving 12 bases between them. Germline lookup yields CDR1 MDHEN and CDR2 SYDVKM. The CDR3 has 15 residues. This TCR was sampled from a girl aged 5-17 years with multiple sclerosis. The rearrangement joins TRBV28 to TRBJ2-5; D possibly matches TRBD1 or TRBD2 (5 bases each). What was sequenced was blood. The CDR3 DNA sequence: TGTGCCAGCAGTTGGGGTGGGGGAGACCAAGAGACCCAGTACTTC. Translated, it gives CASSWGGGDQETQYF.